The 19 T cell receptor beta chains given below trace back to one sample, sequenced in a study of neurological immune-mediated disorders. Time point reported: longitudinal time-point 2. TCRdb analysed the 5' RACE reads with MiXCR anew, one entry per CDR3 protein. Here the sample spans approximately 31,000 distinct CDR3 sequences, about 13% being singletons. The sample comprised PBMCs. All receptors derive from a woman aged 40 to 50 in good health.

This clonotype was found many times. The rearrangement links TRBV4-3 to TRBJ1-1; D may be TRBD1 (5 bases). The CDR3 spans 16 residues. Germline V gene sequence: CDR1 LGHNA, CDR2 YSLEER. Trimming cost V 1 base and J 0 bases, with 12 bases left between them. DNA for the CDR3: TGCGCCAGCAGCCAAGGGTCCGGGGCCCTGAACACTGAAGCTTTCTTT. Translated, it gives CASSQGSGALNTEAFF.

To note about this clonotype: One junction end does not reproduce the germline sequence, and a read error may be involved. The chain uses TRBV5-1 and TRBJ2-6, with D possibly being TRBD2 (5 bases). From germline, CDR1 is SGHRS and CDR2 YFSETQ. The CDR3 covers 16 residues. CDR3 bases: TGTGCCAGCAGCTTGACCGGGAAGACTGGGGCCAACGTCCTGACTTTC. This codes for CASSLTGKTGANVLTF.

This clonotype was recorded at least ten times. This rearrangement joins TRBV2 to TRBJ1-1; maybe TRBD1 (5 bases). The CDR3 is made up of 12 amino acids. Germline-derived CDR1 and CDR2 are SNHLY and FYNNEI. Trimming removed 4 bases from V and 4 bases from J, with 7 bases in between. Here the CDR3 DNA reads TGTGCCAGCAGTGGGGACTTCACTGAAGCTTTCTTT. Encoded protein: CASSGDFTEAFF. The variable domain in full, completed from reference TRBV2 and TRBJ1-1, reads EPEVTQTPSHQVTQMGQEVILRCVPISNHLYFYWYRQILGQKVEFLVSFYNNEISEKSEIFDDQFSVERPDGSNFTLKIRSTKLEDSAMYFCASSGDFTEAFFGQGTRLTVV.

As for this clonotype: A much larger clone sits a single nucleotide away, making a read error possible. J is TRBJ2-7 and V is TRBV7-6; 8 positions agree with TRBD1. This CDR3 is built from 14 residues. After removal of 5 bases from V and 5 bases from J, the junction contained 8 bases not matched to a gene. Germline-derived CDR1 and CDR2 are SGHVS and FNYEAQ. In DNA, the CDR3 is TGTGCCAGCAGCGCGAGACAGGGGCCCGACGAGCAGTACTTC. This gives the protein CASSARQGPDEQYF.

At least ten counts were recorded for this clonotype. J is TRBJ1-1 and V is TRBV5-1; the D gene is possibly TRBD1 (6 bases). Per the germline V gene, CDR1 is SGHRS and CDR2 is YFSETQ. The CDR3 has 14 amino acids. V lost 4 bases and J 0 bases, leaving 10 bases between the germline ends. For the CDR3, the DNA is TGCGCCAGCAGCCAAACAGGGATGAACACTGAAGCTTTCTTT. Translated: CASSQTGMNTEAFF.

This clonotype has at least ten counts. The CDR3 spells CASSHQPGGPPGYTF. CDR3 sequence (DNA): TGTGCCAGCAGTCACCAACCCGGGGGACCACCAGGCTACACCTTC. The rearrangement links TRBV27 to TRBJ1-2, with TRBD1 as a possible D gene (5 bases). Looked up from germline, CDR1 is MNHEY and CDR2 is SMNVEV (reference sequence). V was shortened by 5 bases and J by 8 bases, with 21 bases between the two germline ends. The CDR3 is 15 residues long.

This clonotype was picked up many times. The chain is built from TRBV5-1 and TRBJ2-3; D remains unclear. Germline V gives CDR1 SGHRS, CDR2 YFSETQ. This CDR3 is built from 15 residues. Deletions cut 6 bases from V and 1 base from J, with 15 bases between. CDR3 nucleotide sequence: TGCGCCAGCACCCCCGAATACACCCGCACAGATACGCAGTATTTT. This translates into CASTPEYTRTDTQYF.

This clonotype was seen many times. This chain joins TRBV9 and TRBJ2-6; no clear D gene. This CDR3 has 17 amino acids. Trimming took off 5 bases at V and 0 bases at J, with 15 bases between the two ends. The germline V gene has CDR1 SGDLS and CDR2 YYNGEE. The CDR3 sequence is CASSDRMTNSGANVLTF. Here the CDR3 DNA reads TGTGCCAGCAGTGATAGGATGACGAACTCTGGGGCCAACGTCCTGACTTTC.

This clonotype occurred a few times. This rearrangement joins TRBV20-1 to TRBJ2-5; 10 nucleotides agree with TRBD2. This CDR3 has 15 residues. V was pared by 0 bases and J by 1 base, with 2 bases of the junction left unmatched. Germline V gene sequence: CDR1 DFQATT, CDR2 SNEGSKA (reference sequence). This CDR3 reads CSARDRTSGQETQYF. CDR3 coding DNA: TGCAGTGCTAGAGATCGGACTAGCGGCCAAGAGACCCAGTACTTC.

This clonotype was picked up many times. The rearrangement joins TRBV20-1 to TRBJ2-7; TRBD2 matches at 7 bases. The CDR3 totals 13 residues. V dropped 6 bases and J dropped 3; count of bases not matched to a gene: 8. Per germline, CDR1 DFQATT and CDR2 SNEGSKA (reference sequence). In nucleotides, the CDR3 is TGCAGTGCCCATCGCGGGGGAAGCTACGAGCAGTACTTC. Amino acid sequence: CSAHRGGSYEQYF.

A note on this clonotype: Sequence at one end of the junction differs from germline and may be a read error. CDR3 protein: CASSSGQGQEQYF. Written as DNA, the CDR3 is TGTGCTAGCAGCTCGGGACAGGGGCAGGAGCAGTACTTC. The chain employs TRBV7-7 and TRBJ2-7; TRBD1 agrees at 10 bases. Germline-derived CDR1 and CDR2 are SSHAT and FNYEAQ (reference sequence). CDR3 length: 13 residues.

This clonotype has at least ten counts. V gene TRBV12-3 or TRBV12-4 combines with J gene TRBJ1-3, with 7 bases identical to TRBD1. J gave up 0 bases and V 5 bases, and 10 bases lay outside the gene matches. This CDR3 region has 17 residues. The CDR3, as DNA: TGTGCCAGCAGTCCAAGGGGGCGGGGGAGCTCTGGAAACACCATATATTTT. Its protein is CASSPRGRGSSGNTIYF.

This clonotype was seen repeatedly, ten times or more. This chain joins TRBV5-1 and TRBJ1-1, with D possibly being TRBD1 (5 bases). This CDR3 comprises 14 residues. Germline V gene lookup returns CDR1 SGHRS and CDR2 YFSETQ. With 1 base removed from V and 0 bases from J, the gap between germline ends came to 7 bases. The DNA of the CDR3 is TGCGCCAGCAGCTTGTCAGGGTTGAACACTGAAGCTTTCTTT. The encoded protein is CASSLSGLNTEAFF.

This clonotype came up many times. V gene TRBV3-1 combines with J gene TRBJ1-1, with D tentatively TRBD1 (6 bases). The CDR3 is 15 amino acids. V dropped 3 bases and J dropped 5 bases, with 16 bases sitting between them. Germline CDR1 and CDR2: LGHDT and YNNKEL (reference sequence). The CDR3 DNA reads as TGTGCCAGCAGCCAGCGTACAGGGAGGGATACTGAAGCTTTCTTT. Amino acid sequence: CASSQRTGRDTEAFF. Full variable domain (remainder filled in from reference TRBV3-1 and TRBJ1-1): DTAVSQTPKYLVTQMGNDKSIKCEQNLGHDTMYWYKQDSKKFLKIMFSYNNKELIINETVPNRFSPKSPDKAHLNLHINSLELGDSAVYFCASSQRTGRDTEAFFGQGTRLTVV.

This clonotype came up many times. The CDR3 sequence is CASSPQGNEQFF. In nucleotides, the CDR3 is TGTGCCAGCAGCCCGCAGGGGAATGAGCAGTTCTTC. The V call is TRBV13, the J call TRBJ2-1; possible D gene TRBD1, 6 bases. V was trimmed by 5 bases and J by 7 bases, leaving 9 bases between them. The CDR3 is 12 residues long. Germline assignment: CDR1 PRHDT and CDR2 FYEKMQ (reference sequence).

Remarks on this clonotype: No conserved phenylalanine or tryptophan ends this CDR3, so it is likely a read error. The rearrangement joins TRBV29-1 to TRBJ2-7, with 10 bases aligning to TRBD1. Per the germline V gene, CDR1 is SQVTM and CDR2 is ANQGSEA. The V gene end was trimmed by 1 base and the J gene end by 5 bases; junction bases not matched to a gene: 5. The CDR3 consists of 14 residues. The CDR3 here is CSVEVRQGANEQYL. The CDR3 coding sequence is TGCAGCGTTGAAGTACGACAGGGGGCCAACGAGCAGTACCTT.

V is TRBV20-1 and J is TRBJ2-3, with 16 bases fitting TRBD2. Germline values: CDR1 DFQATT, CDR2 SNEGSKA (reference sequence). This CDR3 has 18 residues. V gave up 0 bases and J gave up 6 bases; unmatched junction bases: 9. CDR3 protein: CSARDTGLAGGPGDTQYF. The CDR3 coding sequence is TGCAGTGCTAGAGATACGGGACTAGCGGGGGGGCCAGGGGATACGCAGTATTTT.

This clonotype was detected ten times or more. The genes are TRBV5-1 and TRBJ2-6; D call uncertain. Trimming left V 0 bases short and J 1 base short, with 11 bases between. The germline V gene has CDR1 SGHRS and CDR2 YFSETQ. The CDR3 sequence is 17 residues long. The CDR3 loop is CASSLGALTSGANVLTF. The CDR3 DNA reads as TGCGCCAGCAGCTTGGGGGCTCTAACTTCTGGGGCCAACGTCCTGACTTTC.

This clonotype appeared many times. This chain uses TRBV20-1 with TRBJ2-4, with D possibly matching TRBD2 (6 bases). The CDR3 has 13 amino acids. Germline lookup yields CDR1 DFQATT and CDR2 SNEGSKA (reference sequence). The germline V and J ends were trimmed by 5 bases and 6 bases, with 14 bases remaining between them. The CDR3 DNA follows: TGCAGTGCTCCTACCGGGGGACGAAACATTCAGTACTTC. This encodes CSAPTGGRNIQYF.